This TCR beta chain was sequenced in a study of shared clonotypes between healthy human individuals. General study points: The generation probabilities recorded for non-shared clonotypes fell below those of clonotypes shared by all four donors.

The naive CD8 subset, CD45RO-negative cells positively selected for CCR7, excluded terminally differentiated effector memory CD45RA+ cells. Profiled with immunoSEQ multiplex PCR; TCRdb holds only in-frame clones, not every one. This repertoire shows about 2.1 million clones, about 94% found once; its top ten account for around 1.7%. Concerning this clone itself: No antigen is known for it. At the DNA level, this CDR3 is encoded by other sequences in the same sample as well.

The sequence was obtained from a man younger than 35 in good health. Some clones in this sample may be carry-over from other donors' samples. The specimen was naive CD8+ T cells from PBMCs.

The CDR3: CASSLGSYEQYF. CDR3 coding DNA: TGTGCCAGCAGCTTAGGATCCTACGAGCAGTACTTC. The chain carries TRBV13 and TRBJ2-7; D not resolved. Trimming stripped 0 bases from V and 1 base from J, with 1 base between. The CDR3 contains 12 residues. Germline CDR1 and CDR2: PRHDT and FYEKMQ (reference sequence).